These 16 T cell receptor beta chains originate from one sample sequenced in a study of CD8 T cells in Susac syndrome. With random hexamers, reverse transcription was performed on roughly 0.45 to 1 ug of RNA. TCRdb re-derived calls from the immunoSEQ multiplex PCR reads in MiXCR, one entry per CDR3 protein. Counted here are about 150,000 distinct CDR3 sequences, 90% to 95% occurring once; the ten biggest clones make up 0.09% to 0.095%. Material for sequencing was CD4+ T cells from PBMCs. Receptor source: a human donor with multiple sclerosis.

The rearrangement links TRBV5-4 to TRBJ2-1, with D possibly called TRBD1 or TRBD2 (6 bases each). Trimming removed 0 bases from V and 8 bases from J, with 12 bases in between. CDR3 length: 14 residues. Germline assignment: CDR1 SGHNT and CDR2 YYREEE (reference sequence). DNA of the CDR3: TGTGCCAGCAGCTTGGACCCTCGGGGGCATGAGCAGTTCTTC. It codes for CASSLDPRGHEQFF.

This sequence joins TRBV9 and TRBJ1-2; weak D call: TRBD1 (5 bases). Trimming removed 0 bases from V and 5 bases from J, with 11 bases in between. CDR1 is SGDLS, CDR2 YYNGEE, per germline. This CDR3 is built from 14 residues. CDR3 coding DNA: TGTGCCAGCAGCGTAGCAGGGACCGATTATGGCTACACCTTC. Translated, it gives CASSVAGTDYGYTF.

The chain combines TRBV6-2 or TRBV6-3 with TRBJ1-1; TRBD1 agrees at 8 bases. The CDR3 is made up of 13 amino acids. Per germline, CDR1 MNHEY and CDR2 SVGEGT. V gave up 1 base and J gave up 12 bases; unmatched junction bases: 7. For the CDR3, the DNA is TGTGCCAGCAGTTACTTCGACAGGGGTTGGACTTTCTTT. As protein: CASSYFDRGWTFF.

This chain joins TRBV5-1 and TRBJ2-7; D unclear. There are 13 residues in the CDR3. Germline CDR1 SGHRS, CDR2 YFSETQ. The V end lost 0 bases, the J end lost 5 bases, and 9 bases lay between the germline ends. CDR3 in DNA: TGCGCCAGCAGCTTGGGACATGGAGACGAGCAGTACTTC. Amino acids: CASSLGHGDEQYF.

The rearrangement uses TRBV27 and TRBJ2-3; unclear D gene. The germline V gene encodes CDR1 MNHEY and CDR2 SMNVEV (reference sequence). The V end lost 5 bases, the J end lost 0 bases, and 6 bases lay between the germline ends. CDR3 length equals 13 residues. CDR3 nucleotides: TGTGCCAGCAGTGGCCCGAGCACAGATACGCAGTATTTT. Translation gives CASSGPSTDTQYF.

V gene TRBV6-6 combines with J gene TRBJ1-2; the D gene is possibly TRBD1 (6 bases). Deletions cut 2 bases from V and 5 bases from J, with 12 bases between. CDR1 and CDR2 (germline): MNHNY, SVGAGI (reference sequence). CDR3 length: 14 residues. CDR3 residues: CASSYAGRGYGYTF. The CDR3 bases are TGTGCCAGCAGTTACGCTGGCAGGGGATATGGCTACACCTTC.

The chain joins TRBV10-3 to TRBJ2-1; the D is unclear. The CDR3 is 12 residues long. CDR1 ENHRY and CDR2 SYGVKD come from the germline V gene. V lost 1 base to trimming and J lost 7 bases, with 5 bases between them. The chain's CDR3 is CAISEFGNEQFF. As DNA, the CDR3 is TGTGCCATCAGTGAGTTCGGAAATGAGCAGTTCTTC.

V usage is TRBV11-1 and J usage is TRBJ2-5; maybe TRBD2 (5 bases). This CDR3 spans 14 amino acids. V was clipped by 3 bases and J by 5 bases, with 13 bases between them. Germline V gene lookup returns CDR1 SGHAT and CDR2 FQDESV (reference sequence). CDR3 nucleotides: TGTGCCAGCAGCTTTAGGGCCCGAGGGGAGACCCAGTACTTC. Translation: CASSFRARGETQYF.

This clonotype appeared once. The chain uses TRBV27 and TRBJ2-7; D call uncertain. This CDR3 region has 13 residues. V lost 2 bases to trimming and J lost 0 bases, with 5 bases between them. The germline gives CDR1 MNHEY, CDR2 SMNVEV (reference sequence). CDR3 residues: CASSLSPSYEQYF. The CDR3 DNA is TGTGCCAGCAGTTTAAGCCCCTCCTACGAGCAGTACTTC.

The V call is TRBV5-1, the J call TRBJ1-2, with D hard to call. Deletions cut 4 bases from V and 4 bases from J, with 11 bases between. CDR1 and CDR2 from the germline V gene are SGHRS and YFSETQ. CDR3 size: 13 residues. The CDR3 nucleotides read TGCGCCAGCAGCGCGGACCCGACCTATGGCTACACCTTC. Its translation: CASSADPTYGYTF.

The CDR3 DNA reads as TGTGCCAGCAGCTTCTCGGGGGACACTGAAGCTTTCTTT. As protein: CASSFSGDTEAFF. The chain uses TRBV7-8 and TRBJ1-1; TRBD1 is a possible D gene (5 bases). The CDR3 spans 13 residues. Germline V lookup: CDR1 SGHVS, CDR2 FQNEAQ. The V gene lost 3 bases and the J gene lost 3 bases, with 8 bases spanning the gap. The entire variable domain, with the rest obtained from reference TRBV7-8 and TRBJ1-1, is as follows: GAGVSQSPRYKVAKRGQDVALRCDPISGHVSLFWYQQALGQGPEFLTYFQNEAQLDKSGLPSDRFFAERPEGSVSTLKIQRTQQEDSAVYLCASSFSGDTEAFFGQGTRLTVV.

CDR3 nucleotides: TGTGCCAGCAGTTTATCCTACCAGGGATTCTACGAGCAGTACTTC. It codes for CASSLSYQGFYEQYF. This sequence joins TRBV27 and TRBJ2-7; possible D gene TRBD1, 5 bases. The germline gives CDR1 MNHEY, CDR2 SMNVEV (reference sequence). The CDR3 contains 15 residues. Trimming stripped 0 bases from V and 3 bases from J, with 12 bases between.

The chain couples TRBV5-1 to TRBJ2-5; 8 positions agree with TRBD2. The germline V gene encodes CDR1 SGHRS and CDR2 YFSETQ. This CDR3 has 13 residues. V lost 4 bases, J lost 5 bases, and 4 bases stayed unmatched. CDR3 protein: CASSLTSDETQYF. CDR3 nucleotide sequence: TGCGCCAGCAGCCTGACTAGCGATGAGACCCAGTACTTC.

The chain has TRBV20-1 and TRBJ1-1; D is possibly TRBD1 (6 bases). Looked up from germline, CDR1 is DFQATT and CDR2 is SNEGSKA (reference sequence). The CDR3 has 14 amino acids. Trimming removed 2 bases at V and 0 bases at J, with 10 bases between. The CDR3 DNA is TGCAGTGCTAGATCGGGGGGGCTGAACACTGAAGCTTTCTTT. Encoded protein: CSARSGGLNTEAFF.

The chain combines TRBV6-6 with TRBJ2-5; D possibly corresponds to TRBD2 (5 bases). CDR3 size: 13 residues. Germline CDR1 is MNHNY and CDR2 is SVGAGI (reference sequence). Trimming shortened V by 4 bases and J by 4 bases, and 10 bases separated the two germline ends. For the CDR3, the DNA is TGTGCCAGCAGTTTCCGGGAACGAGAGACCCAGTACTTC. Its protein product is CASSFRERETQYF.

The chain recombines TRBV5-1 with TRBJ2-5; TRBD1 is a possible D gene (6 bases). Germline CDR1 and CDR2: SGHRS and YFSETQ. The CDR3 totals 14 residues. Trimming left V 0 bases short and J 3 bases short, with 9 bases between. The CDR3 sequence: CASSLDAGEETQYF. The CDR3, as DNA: TGCGCCAGCAGCTTGGATGCAGGGGAAGAGACCCAGTACTTC.